These 25 T cell receptor beta chains came from one sample sequenced in a study of STAT5B mutations in CD4+ large granular lymphocyte leukemia. Profiled with immunoSEQ multiplex PCR; TCRdb holds only in-frame clones, not every one. The profile shows 30,000 to 40,000 clones, about 91% of them singletons. The source material was CD4+ T cells from blood buffy coats. The receptor source for this set is a human donor in good health.

The genes are TRBV7-9 and TRBJ2-7, with TRBD2 matching 7 bases. CDR1 and CDR2 (germline): SEHNR, FQNEAQ (reference sequence). The ends lost 3 bases at V and 2 bases at J; junction bases unmatched: 4. The CDR3 consists of 14 residues. The CDR3 DNA follows: TGTGCCAGCAGCTTTTCTAGCGGTGCCTACGAGCAGTACTTC. As protein: CASSFSSGAYEQYF.

The chain carries TRBV19 and TRBJ1-1, with D possibly matching TRBD1 (6 bases). V shed 7 bases and J shed 5 bases, with 23 bases lying between them. The germline V gene encodes CDR1 LNHDA and CDR2 SQIVND (reference sequence). This CDR3 is 16 amino acids long. The CDR3 here is CASTSSGTQGETEAFF. For the CDR3, the DNA is TGTGCCAGTACCTCCTCCGGGACACAGGGTGAGACTGAAGCTTTCTTT.

This clone was found once. The chain combines TRBV7-2 with TRBJ1-5; no clear D. Germline-derived CDR1 and CDR2 are SGHTA and FQGNSA. The CDR3 length is 14 residues. V lost 5 bases, J lost 2 bases, and 10 bases lay in between. CDR3 DNA: TGTGCCAGCAGCACCCGGGCCGGCAATCAGCCCCAGCATTTT. Its protein is CASSTRAGNQPQHF.

The chain is built from TRBV2 and TRBJ1-4; D may be TRBD1 (6 bases). V was shortened by 6 bases and J by 2 bases, with 10 bases between the two germline ends. The CDR3 is 14 residues long. Germline CDR1 and CDR2: SNHLY and FYNNEI. The CDR3 reads CASSLQGTNEKLFF. The DNA for the CDR3 is TGTGCCAGCAGCCTACAGGGTACTAATGAAAAACTGTTTTTT. Based on the CDR3 plus reference TRBV2 and TRBJ1-4, the full variable domain is EPEVTQTPSHQVTQMGQEVILRCVPISNHLYFYWYRQILGQKVEFLVSFYNNEISEKSEIFDDQFSVERPDGSNFTLKIRSTKLEDSAMYFCASSLQGTNEKLFFGSGTQLSVL.

This chain's CDR3 is CASSLEGRAVFNYGYTF. CDR3 in DNA: TGTGCCAGCAGCTTAGAGGGCAGGGCTGTATTCAACTATGGCTACACCTTC. The chain is built from TRBV11-2 and TRBJ1-2; D is possibly TRBD1 (5 bases). Germline V lookup: CDR1 SGHAT, CDR2 FQNNGV. V lost 0 bases, J lost 2 bases, and 16 bases lay in between. The CDR3 has 17 residues.

The genes are TRBV27 and TRBJ2-7; the match to TRBD1 covers 7 bases. The CDR3 is 15 amino acids. The trim removed 2 bases at V and 4 bases at J, leaving 8 bases unmatched. From germline, CDR1 is MNHEY and CDR2 SMNVEV (reference sequence). The chain's CDR3 is CASSLTGVTVYEQYF. In DNA form, the CDR3 reads TGTGCCAGCAGTTTAACAGGGGTTACGGTATACGAGCAGTACTTC.

The chain is built from TRBV7-2 and TRBJ1-2, with 7 nucleotides matching TRBD1. The germline gives CDR1 SGHTA, CDR2 FQGNSA. The CDR3 has 16 residues. Losses at the gene ends were 5 bases for V and 4 bases for J; bases not matched to a gene: 13. The CDR3 sequence: CASSQPSRQGPYGYTF. CDR3 DNA sequence: TGTGCCAGCAGCCAACCTTCCCGACAGGGACCCTATGGCTACACCTTC.

The chain joins TRBV28 to TRBJ2-7; 11 bases are a match to TRBD2. Germline CDR1 MDHEN, CDR2 SYDVKM. The CDR3 has 16 residues. The ends lost 10 bases at V and 0 bases at J; junction bases unmatched: 11. The CDR3: CATLLAGGRASYEQYF. As DNA, the CDR3 is TGTGCCACCCTCCTAGCGGGGGGTAGAGCCTCCTACGAGCAGTACTTC.

This sequence joins TRBV4-1 and TRBJ2-4; the D gene is possibly TRBD1 (5 bases). The germline gives CDR1 MGHRA, CDR2 YSYEKL. There are 12 residues in the CDR3. Trimming cost V 0 bases and J 13 bases, with 10 bases left between them. The CDR3 DNA is TGCGCCAGCAGCCAAGAAGAACAGGCCCAGTACTTC. Translating gives CASSQEEQAQYF.

In this sample, this clone turned up once. The gene calls are TRBV7-3 and TRBJ1-1, with 7 bases identical to TRBD1. This CDR3 comprises 13 residues. The germline gives CDR1 SGHTA, CDR2 FQGTGA. V shed 6 bases and J 5 bases; nucleotides not matched to a gene: 6. In DNA form, the CDR3 reads TGTGCCAGCAGTCTTACAGGGGTAACTGAAGCTTTCTTT. It yields the protein CASSLTGVTEAFF. Full variable domain (outside the CDR3, taken from reference TRBV7-3 and TRBJ1-1): GAGVSQTPSNKVTEKGKYVELRCDPISGHTALYWYRQSLGQGPEFLIYFQGTGAADDSGLPNDRFFAVRPEGSVSTLKIQRTERGDSAVYLCASSLTGVTEAFFGQGTRLTVV.

The V and J genes are TRBV6-5 and TRBJ1-2; D is ambiguous. With 8 bases removed from V and 4 bases from J, the gap between germline ends came to 14 bases. The CDR3 sequence is 13 residues long. CDR1 is MNHEY, CDR2 SVGAGI, per germline. The CDR3 sequence: CASQREGSYGYTF. The CDR3 DNA reads as TGTGCCAGCCAGAGGGAGGGATCCTATGGCTACACCTTC.

The chain employs TRBV18 and TRBJ1-5; D is unclear. The CDR3 consists of 13 residues. The germline CDR1 and CDR2 sequences are KGHSH and LQKENI. The V and J ends lost 5 bases and 3 bases respectively, with 8 bases between them. CDR3 bases: TGTGCCAGCTCAGGGCAGACCAATCAGCCCCAGCATTTT. It specifies CASSGQTNQPQHF.

V is TRBV2 and J is TRBJ1-2, with 7 nucleotides matching TRBD1. Per germline, CDR1 SNHLY and CDR2 FYNNEI. Trimming took 5 bases from V and 4 from J; bases not matched to a gene: 4. The CDR3 is made up of 13 amino acids. The CDR3 DNA reads TGTGCCAGCAGTCCGACAGGGACCTATGGCTACACCTTC. This translates into CASSPTGTYGYTF.

The chain joins TRBV19 to TRBJ1-2; perhaps TRBD1 as D (5 bases). Germline V gene data show CDR1 as LNHDA and CDR2 as SQIVND (reference sequence). The CDR3 contains 15 residues. V lost 3 bases to trimming and J lost 1 base, with 12 bases between them. In nucleotides, the CDR3 is TGTGCCAGTAGTATCCTGGGACTGGTTAACTATGGCTACACCTTC. Protein: CASSILGLVNYGYTF.

The chain couples TRBV11-3 to TRBJ2-3; 10 nucleotides align to TRBD1. The ends lost 2 bases at V and 6 bases at J; junction bases unmatched: 8. The CDR3 runs to 16 residues. CDR1 is SGHNT and CDR2 is YENEEA in the germline V gene. The CDR3 bases are TGTGCCAGCAGCTTATACTCGGGACAGGGGATCGATACGCAGTATTTT. Its translation is CASSLYSGQGIDTQYF.

This chain links TRBV5-1 with TRBJ1-5; D is ambiguous. This CDR3 region has 12 residues. Germline V gene data show CDR1 as SGHRS and CDR2 as YFSETQ. Trimming removed 0 bases from V and 6 bases from J, with 4 bases in between. CDR3 amino acids: CASSLEGQPQHF. CDR3 coding DNA: TGCGCCAGCAGCTTGGAGGGTCAGCCCCAGCATTTT.

The chain is built from TRBV5-1 and TRBJ2-7; D perhaps matches TRBD1 (5 bases). The germline V gene encodes CDR1 SGHRS and CDR2 YFSETQ. Trimming stripped 4 bases from V and 3 bases from J, with 8 bases between. This CDR3 spans 12 amino acids. This CDR3 is CASSQDSYEQYF. CDR3 nucleotides: TGCGCCAGCAGCCAAGACAGCTACGAGCAGTACTTC.

The chain joins TRBV6-6 to TRBJ2-7; D might be TRBD2 (6 bases). Trimming cost V 5 bases and J 3 bases, with 8 bases left between them. Per germline, CDR1 MNHNY and CDR2 SVGAGI (reference sequence). The length of the CDR3 is 12 residues. DNA for the CDR3: TGTGCCAGCAGTCTGGGAGGCTACGAGCAGTACTTC. Its translation is CASSLGGYEQYF.

This clone appeared a single time. V is TRBV4-1 and J is TRBJ1-2; the D is unclear. With 2 bases removed from V and 2 bases from J, the gap between germline ends came to 15 bases. Germline V gene data show CDR1 as MGHRA and CDR2 as YSYEKL. The CDR3 sequence is 16 residues long. The CDR3, as DNA: TGCGCCAGCAGCCAACCCGGGAGAGGAAGGAACTATGGCTACACCTTC. Its translation is CASSQPGRGRNYGYTF.

The rearrangement uses TRBV11-3 and TRBJ1-5; D possibly corresponds to TRBD1 (6 bases). Trimming took 5 bases from V and 6 from J, leaving 17 bases between them. Germline CDR1 and CDR2: SGHNT and YENEEA. This CDR3 comprises 15 residues. As DNA, the CDR3 is TGTGCCAGCAGCCTGCGTGACGAGGGGGGTCAGCCCCAGCATTTT. It encodes CASSLRDEGGQPQHF.

This clone was seen only a few times. The chain is built from TRBV19 and TRBJ1-1; D is possibly TRBD1 (5 bases). Germline values: CDR1 LNHDA, CDR2 SQIVND (reference sequence). The CDR3 sequence is 15 residues long. Trimming removed 7 bases at V and 0 bases at J, with 15 bases between. The DNA of the CDR3 is TGTGCCAGTACACTAAGGGGTGGCATGAACACTGAAGCTTTCTTT. Its protein product is CASTLRGGMNTEAFF.

This chain joins TRBV11-2 and TRBJ2-7, with 7 positions matching TRBD1. Per germline, CDR1 SGHAT and CDR2 FQNNGV. With V trimmed by 0 bases and J by 3 bases, 5 bases remained unmatched. The CDR3 totals 15 residues. CDR3 region: CASSLDQGVFYEQYF. In nucleotides, the CDR3 is TGTGCCAGCAGCTTAGATCAGGGGGTCTTCTACGAGCAGTACTTC.

This clone was seen a single time. This chain joins TRBV15 and TRBJ2-3; the match to TRBD2 covers 8 bases. The germline V gene encodes CDR1 LNHNV and CDR2 YYDKDF (reference sequence). V shed 3 bases and J 2 bases; nucleotides not matched to a gene: 10. There are 17 residues in the CDR3. The CDR3 bases are TGTGCCACCAGCAGGTCCTACGGGCGGGGGGTCACAGATACGCAGTATTTT. Its protein product is CATSRSYGRGVTDTQYF. Together with reference TRBV15 and TRBJ2-3, the CDR3 gives the full variable domain: DAMVIQNPRYQVTQFGKPVTLSCSQTLNHNVMYWYQQKSSQAPKLLFHYYDKDFNNEADTPDNFQSRRPNTSFCFLDIRSPGLGDTAMYLCATSRSYGRGVTDTQYFGPGTRLTVL.

About this clone itself: Other nucleotide sequences from this sample produce the same CDR3. The gene calls are TRBV18 and TRBJ1-6; 8 bases agree with TRBD1. V gave up 2 bases and J gave up 7 bases; unmatched junction bases: 1. There are 14 residues in the CDR3. Germline V lookup: CDR1 KGHSH, CDR2 LQKENI. CDR3 nucleotides: TGTGCCAGCTCACCAGGACAGGGCAATTCACCCCTCCACTTT. It specifies CASSPGQGNSPLHF.

Only one count was recorded for this clone. The chain carries TRBV30 and TRBJ2-1, with D uncertain. From germline, CDR1 is GTSNPN and CDR2 SVGIG (reference sequence). Trimming took 1 base from V and 7 from J, leaving 5 bases between them. CDR3 length: 11 amino acids. CDR3 residues: CAWSGRNEQFF. In DNA, the CDR3 is TGTGCCTGGAGTGGCCGTAATGAGCAGTTCTTC.